This paragraph reports one T cell receptor beta chain. The libraries were made with immunoSEQ v3.0 at survey level. Using immunoSEQ multiplex PCR, the repertoire was profiled, and TCRdb retains in-frame clones only, with some absent. Of some 24,000 clones in the sample, under 90% were seen once. This record comes from a study of long-term antiretroviral therapy in people with HIV. CDR1 SEHNR and CDR2 FQNEAQ come from the germline V gene (reference sequence). The CDR3 is 15 residues long. V lost 0 bases to trimming and J lost 3 bases, with 11 bases between them. Sequencing was performed on unsorted PBMCs, taken at the start of antiretroviral therapy, before treatment. This receptor was taken from a woman younger than 30 with HIV. This chain links TRBV7-9 with TRBJ1-2; D gene ambiguous. The CDR3: CASSLAGFIDYGYTF. CDR3 sequence (DNA): TGTGCCAGCAGCTTAGCAGGGTTTATCGACTATGGCTACACCTTC.